These 24 T cell receptor beta chains were all obtained from the same sample, sequenced in a study of patients and donors after allogeneic stem cell transplantation. TCRdb processed the RT-PCR reads anew with MiXCR; each CDR3 protein has one entry. The table includes 410,000 or so distinct CDR3 sequences, under 20% detected once. Sequences were obtained from blood, either unsorted or a sorted T cell fraction (not recorded which). The receptors were gathered from a human donor who was either an allogeneic HSCT recipient or a stem cell or donor lymphocyte infusion donor (not recorded which). It is not recorded whose cells these are; they may come from a transplant donor.

This clonotype came up a few times. The chain has TRBV30 and TRBJ1-2; 9 bases map to TRBD1. Per germline, CDR1 GTSNPN and CDR2 SVGIG (reference sequence). The V gene end was trimmed by 5 bases and the J gene end by 5 bases; junction bases not matched to a gene: 9. The CDR3 totals 14 residues. For the CDR3, the DNA is TGTGCCTGGGATCTCGACAGGGGGTATTATGGCTACACCTTC. This translates into CAWDLDRGYYGYTF.

This clonotype was detected only a few times. V usage is TRBV12-3 or TRBV12-4 and J usage is TRBJ2-3; D call uncertain. V was trimmed by 3 bases and J by 3 bases, leaving 16 bases between them. This CDR3 has 16 residues. In DNA, the CDR3 is TGTGCCAGCAGTTTTCTTGGGATCTTTTGGACAGATACGCAGTATTTT. Encoded protein: CASSFLGIFWTDTQYF.

The gene calls are TRBV6-2 or TRBV6-3 and TRBJ2-3; D unresolved. This CDR3 has 11 amino acids. The V gene's germline CDR1 is MNHEY and CDR2 SVGEGT. The V end lost 4 bases, the J end lost 8 bases, and 7 bases lay between the germline ends. The chain's CDR3 is CASSFHATQYF. As DNA, the CDR3 is TGTGCCAGCAGTTTCCACGCTACGCAGTATTTT.

The chain employs TRBV27 and TRBJ1-1; 7 nucleotides align to TRBD1. The J segment lost 0 bases and the V segment lost 3 bases, leaving 4 bases of the junction unmatched. The germline V gene has CDR1 MNHEY and CDR2 SMNVEV (reference sequence). The CDR3 loop spans 15 amino acids. The CDR3 loop is CASSLDRNMNTEAFF. CDR3 in DNA: TGTGCCAGCAGTTTGGACAGGAATATGAACACTGAAGCTTTCTTT.

The J gene is TRBJ2-5, the V gene TRBV7-3; 7 bases are shared with TRBD1. Germline assignment: CDR1 SGHTA and CDR2 FQGTGA. This CDR3 has 13 amino acids. Germline trimming cut 3 bases from V and 4 bases from J; bases unmatched to any gene: 2. The DNA for the CDR3 is TGTGCCAGCAGCTTCGCAGGGGGAGAGACCCAGTACTTC. Translation: CASSFAGGETQYF.

This clonotype appeared a few times. The genes are TRBV3-1 and TRBJ1-2, with D possibly being TRBD1 (5 bases). The CDR3 has 15 amino acids. V lost 4 bases, J lost 4 bases, and 16 bases lay in between. Germline CDR1 LGHDT, CDR2 YNNKEL (reference sequence). The chain's CDR3 is CASSPRQKRTYGYTF. The DNA of the CDR3 is TGTGCCAGCAGCCCACGACAGAAAAGAACCTATGGCTACACCTTC.

The V call is TRBV12-5, the J call TRBJ1-1; D unresolved. The length of the CDR3 is 12 residues. Germline CDR1 is LGHNT and CDR2 is FRNRAP. V was pared by 9 bases and J by 5 bases, with 13 bases between. The chain's CDR3 is CASGLGETEAFF. The CDR3 DNA follows: TGTGCTAGCGGCCTAGGCGAGACTGAAGCTTTCTTT.

This clonotype was recorded a few times. The chain recombines TRBV7-9 with TRBJ2-1; D uncertain. Germline loops: CDR1 SEHNR, CDR2 FQNEAQ (reference sequence). V lost 5 bases and J lost 8, with 7 bases in between. This CDR3 spans 11 amino acids. The CDR3 spells CASSASDEQFF. The DNA for the CDR3 is TGTGCCAGCAGCGCCAGCGATGAGCAGTTCTTC.

This clonotype showed up many times. V gene TRBV5-1 combines with J gene TRBJ2-5; a weak D match, TRBD1 (6 bases). V gave up 5 bases and J gave up 5 bases, with 10 bases separating them. Germline values: CDR1 SGHRS, CDR2 YFSETQ. This CDR3 has 12 amino acids. The CDR3 spells CASSPQGETQYF. The CDR3 DNA reads as TGCGCCAGCAGTCCTCAGGGGGAGACCCAGTACTTC. Based on the CDR3 plus reference TRBV5-1 and TRBJ2-5, the full variable domain is KAGVTQTPRYLIKTRGQQVTLSCSPISGHRSVSWYQQTPGQGLQFLFEYFSETQRNKGNFPGRFSGRQFSNSRSEMNVSTLELGDSALYLCASSPQGETQYFGPGTRLLVL.

There are a few counts of this clonotype. The chain employs TRBV11-1 and TRBJ2-2; the D is unclear. The germline gives CDR1 SGHAT, CDR2 FQDESV (reference sequence). This CDR3 is 18 amino acids long. Trimming took off 6 bases at V and 1 base at J, with 21 bases between the two ends. This chain's CDR3 is CASRSVHKIRENTGELFF. CDR3 DNA sequence: TGTGCCAGCAGATCGGTCCATAAGATACGCGAGAACACCGGGGAGCTGTTTTTT.

This clonotype occurred many times. The chain is built from TRBV9 and TRBJ1-1; 7 bases are shared with TRBD1. Germline V gene data show CDR1 as SGDLS and CDR2 as YYNGEE. J gave up 1 base and V 0 bases, and 0 bases lay outside the gene matches. This CDR3 contains 14 residues. The CDR3 here is CASSVGTGNTEAFF. The CDR3 nucleotides are TGTGCCAGCAGCGTAGGGACAGGGAACACTGAAGCTTTCTTT.

J is TRBJ2-4 and V is TRBV2; possibly TRBD1 for D (6 bases). V was clipped by 6 bases and J by 6 bases, with 9 bases between them. Germline values: CDR1 SNHLY, CDR2 FYNNEI. CDR3 size: 12 residues. CDR3 sequence: CASRDRRNIQYF. The CDR3 nucleotides are TGTGCCAGCAGAGACAGGAGAAACATTCAGTACTTC.

The chain has TRBV5-4 and TRBJ2-1; the D gene is possibly TRBD1 (6 bases). Trimming removed 4 bases from V and 9 bases from J, with 11 bases in between. The CDR3 consists of 12 residues. Looked up from germline, CDR1 is SGHNT and CDR2 is YYREEE (reference sequence). The CDR3 region has the DNA TGTGCCAGCAGCCGTGGGGGCTTTGAGCAGTTCTTC. Protein product: CASSRGGFEQFF.

This clonotype has only a few counts. V is TRBV3-1 and J is TRBJ1-2; D not certain. V was trimmed by 4 bases and J by 1 base, leaving 13 bases between them. The CDR3 runs 15 residues. The V gene's germline CDR1 is LGHDT and CDR2 YNNKEL (reference sequence). The CDR3 loop is CASSLNTRFNYGYTF. The CDR3 DNA reads as TGTGCCAGCAGCCTTAACACAAGATTTAACTATGGCTACACCTTC.

In this sample, this clonotype turned up a few times. The CDR3: CASSFEDRRDGYTF. CDR3 coding DNA: TGTGCCAGCAGCTTCGAGGACAGAAGGGATGGCTACACCTTC. The J gene is TRBJ1-2, the V gene TRBV11-2, with D possibly matching TRBD1 (6 bases). There are 14 residues in the CDR3. Trimming removed 3 bases at V and 6 bases at J, with 14 bases between. Germline V lookup: CDR1 SGHAT, CDR2 FQNNGV. Drawing the rest from reference TRBV11-2 and TRBJ1-2, the complete variable domain is EAGVAQSPRYKIIEKRQSVAFWCNPISGHATLYWYQQILGQGPKLLIQFQNNGVVDDSQLPKDRFSAERLKGVDSTLKIQPAKLEDSAVYLCASSFEDRRDGYTFGSGTRLTVV.

This chain joins TRBV12-1 and TRBJ2-5; no check of the table's D call, TRBD1, against the DNA was made. TRBV12-1 is reported as a pseudogene. The CDR3 is 15 residues long. CDR3 nucleotides: TGTGCCAGCAGCTTTGAACGGGGGCTGGTGGAGACCCAGTACTTC. It specifies CASSFERGLVETQYF.

This clonotype was observed at least ten times. This rearrangement joins TRBV7-2 to TRBJ1-1; 7 positions agree with TRBD1. With V trimmed by 2 bases and J by 4 bases, 1 base remained unmatched. Germline CDR1 SGHTA, CDR2 FQGNSA. This CDR3 spans 13 amino acids. CDR3 sequence (DNA): TGTGCCAGCAGCTTACGACAGGGCACTGAAGCTTTCTTT. It translates to CASSLRQGTEAFF.

This clonotype was counted once. V gene TRBV18 combines with J gene TRBJ2-4; 7 bases match TRBD1. The J segment lost 0 bases and the V segment lost 6 bases, leaving 8 bases of the junction unmatched. In germline, CDR1 is KGHSH, CDR2 LQKENI. The CDR3 spans 16 residues. CDR3 sequence: CASSRDRAVAKNIQYF. The CDR3 DNA reads TGTGCCAGCTCTCGAGACAGGGCGGTAGCCAAAAACATTCAGTACTTC. Looking up the rest from reference TRBV18 and TRBJ2-4 gives the full variable domain: NAGVMQNPRHLVRRRGQEARLRCSPMKGHSHVYWYRQLPEEGLKFMVYLQKENIIDESGMPKERFSAEFPKEGPSILRIQQVVRGDSAAYFCASSRDRAVAKNIQYFGAGTRLSVL.

In this sample, this clonotype turned up a few times. V and J are TRBV12-3 or TRBV12-4 and TRBJ2-2, with 13 positions matching TRBD2. This CDR3 has 16 residues. J lost 4 bases, V lost 6 bases, and 5 bases had no gene match. The CDR3 loop is CASSGTSGALTGELFF. DNA for the CDR3: TGTGCCAGCAGCGGGACTAGCGGGGCCCTCACCGGGGAGCTGTTTTTT.

This chain joins TRBV2 and TRBJ2-1; no reliable D call. The CDR3 has 10 amino acids. The V end was cut by 6 bases, the J end by 7 bases, with 4 bases between. The germline gives CDR1 SNHLY, CDR2 FYNNEI. CDR3 nucleotide sequence: TGTGCCAGCAGGCAAAATGAGCAGTTCTTC. Protein product: CASRQNEQFF.

This clonotype was counted at least ten times. The genes are TRBV5-4 and TRBJ2-7; 13 bases line up with TRBD2. CDR3 length: 19 residues. Germline V gene data show CDR1 as SGHNT and CDR2 as YYREEE (reference sequence). V was clipped by 3 bases and J by 0 bases; unmatched bases: 12. In DNA form, the CDR3 reads TGTGCCAGCAGCTCGAGACTAGCGGGAGGTACCGAGGTCTCCTACGAGCAGTACTTC. Its translation is CASSSRLAGGTEVSYEQYF.

This clonotype showed up many times. The CDR3 sequence is CATSDLGLFQETQYF. The CDR3 DNA reads as TGTGCCACCAGTGATTTGGGGCTCTTCCAAGAGACCCAGTACTTC. V usage is TRBV24-1 and J usage is TRBJ2-5; D remains unclear. CDR1 is KGHDR and CDR2 is SFDVKD in the germline V gene. The CDR3 has 15 residues. With 0 bases removed from V and 1 base from J, the gap between germline ends came to 8 bases.

V is TRBV20-1 and J is TRBJ2-3; D possibly corresponds to TRBD2 (5 bases). V was clipped by 6 bases and J by 4 bases, with 20 bases between them. The CDR3 runs to 15 residues. Germline loops: CDR1 DFQATT, CDR2 SNEGSKA (reference sequence). The DNA for the CDR3 is TGCAGTGCCCCTTTAGCGCAAGCTTTATCAGATACGCAGTATTTT. This sequence encodes CSAPLAQALSDTQYF.

This clonotype appeared many times. The chain carries TRBV12-3 or TRBV12-4 and TRBJ2-4; D unresolved. The CDR3 totals 13 residues. V was trimmed by 3 bases and J by 5 bases, leaving 8 bases between them. CDR3 DNA: TGTGCCAGCAGTTTGGTACAAGAAAACATTCAGTACTTC. Its protein product is CASSLVQENIQYF.